The 15 T cell receptor beta chains in this list originate from one sample, sequenced in a study of cytomegalovirus exposure and HLA in healthy donors. Primers: 60 Vbeta forward and 13 Jbeta reverse. Sequencing was performed with immunoSEQ multiplex PCR; in TCRdb, only in-frame clones are kept and a portion is missing. The table lists approximately 97,000 clones, about 60% of them singletons. What was sequenced was PBMCs. Receptors originate from a human donor in good health.

This clone was seen a handful of times. In DNA form, the CDR3 reads TGTGCCAGCAGGTTTCTAATCAATGAGCAGTTCTTC. Encoded protein: CASRFLINEQFF. The gene calls are TRBV7-9 and TRBJ2-1; D call uncertain. Trimming left V 6 bases short and J 6 bases short, with 9 bases between. The CDR3 contains 12 residues. Per the germline V gene, CDR1 is SEHNR and CDR2 is FQNEAQ (reference sequence).

V and J are TRBV19 and TRBJ2-1; 7 bases align to TRBD2. J was trimmed by 5 bases and V by 2 bases; bases with no gene match: 3. CDR1 is LNHDA and CDR2 is SQIVND in the germline V gene (reference sequence). The CDR3 runs to 14 residues. The CDR3 loop reads CASSITSANNEQFF. Here the CDR3 DNA reads TGTGCCAGTAGTATAACTAGCGCGAACAATGAGCAGTTCTTC. The full variable domain, its missing parts supplied by reference TRBV19 and TRBJ2-1, is DGGITQSPKYLFRKEGQNVTLSCEQNLNHDAMYWYRQDPGQGLRLIYYSQIVNDFQKGDIAEGYSVSREKKESFPLTVTSAQKNPTAFYLCASSITSANNEQFFGPGTRLTVL.

This clone appeared once. This chain connects TRBV28 to TRBJ2-3; TRBD2 agrees at 8 bases. This CDR3 region has 16 residues. V was pared by 8 bases and J by 0 bases, with 10 bases of the junction left unmatched. Per the germline V gene, CDR1 is MDHEN and CDR2 is SYDVKM. CDR3 nucleotides: TGTGCCAGCCGGATTAGCGGGGCAGATAGCACAGATACGCAGTATTTT. It codes for CASRISGADSTDTQYF.

The CDR3 loop reads CASTRVTGNQPQHF. The CDR3 bases are TGTGCCAGCACCAGGGTAACGGGCAATCAGCCCCAGCATTTT. The chain is built from TRBV5-8 and TRBJ1-5; D possibly corresponds to TRBD1 (5 bases). CDR3 length: 14 residues. Germline V gene sequence: CDR1 SGHTS, CDR2 YDEGEE. V was cut by 6 bases and J by 2 bases, with 12 bases left in between.

The CDR3 is CATSRNPDSTDTQYF. The CDR3 nucleotides read TGTGCCACCAGCAGAAACCCAGATTCCACAGATACGCAGTATTTT. The chain employs TRBV15 and TRBJ2-3; D gene uncertain. CDR3 size: 15 residues. V was shortened by 2 bases and J by 2 bases, with 11 bases between the two germline ends. Germline V gene lookup returns CDR1 LNHNV and CDR2 YYDKDF (reference sequence).

Points on this clone: A read error may produce the germline difference seen at one junction end. V gene TRBV27 combines with J gene TRBJ2-1, with 10 positions matching TRBD2. The V gene's germline CDR1 is MNHEY and CDR2 SMNVEV (reference sequence). The CDR3 extends over 17 amino acids. CDR3 DNA: TGTGTCAGCAGTTCCCTCGAACTAGCGGGGAACCACAATGAGCAGTTCTTC. Amino acids: CVSSSLELAGNHNEQFF.

The count of this clone is one. The chain recombines TRBV15 with TRBJ2-7, with 9 bases matching TRBD2. This CDR3 has 18 amino acids. With 5 bases clipped from V and 5 bases from J, the junction kept 19 bases outside the gene matches. Germline CDR1 and CDR2: LNHNV and YYDKDF (reference sequence). CDR3 protein: CATSPWAQFSGSIHEQYF. In DNA form, the CDR3 reads TGTGCCACCAGCCCTTGGGCCCAATTTAGCGGGAGTATCCACGAGCAGTACTTC.

J is TRBJ2-1 and V is TRBV9; 9 bases fit TRBD2. J lost 3 bases, V lost 5 bases, and 3 bases had no gene match. The germline CDR1 and CDR2 sequences are SGDLS and YYNGEE. This CDR3 is 14 amino acids long. The CDR3: CASSSGGYYNEQFF. For the CDR3, the DNA is TGTGCCAGCAGTAGCGGGGGCTACTACAATGAGCAGTTCTTC.

This clone was seen once. The chain carries TRBV9 and TRBJ2-7, with 11 bases identical to TRBD1. This CDR3 spans 14 amino acids. J gave up 5 bases and V 5 bases, and 6 bases lay outside the gene matches. Per germline, CDR1 SGDLS and CDR2 YYNGEE. CDR3 sequence reads: CASSADRGRNEQYF. DNA for the CDR3: TGTGCCAGCAGTGCGGACAGGGGGCGGAACGAGCAGTACTTC.

J is TRBJ2-3 and V is TRBV7-8, with 10 bases fitting TRBD2. The CDR3 length is 15 residues. Per the germline V gene, CDR1 is SGHVS and CDR2 is FQNEAQ. Losses at the gene ends were 3 bases for V and 4 bases for J; bases not matched to a gene: 4. CDR3 nucleotide sequence: TGTGCCAGCAGCTTCTCAGCGGGAGGGCCAGATACGCAGTATTTT. Translating gives CASSFSAGGPDTQYF.

The genes are TRBV28 and TRBJ2-6, with a possible D match to TRBD1 (6 bases). The CDR3 totals 15 residues. Between the trimmed V and J ends, which lost 9 bases and 5 bases, there was a span of 17 bases. Germline-derived CDR1 and CDR2 are MDHEN and SYDVKM. The CDR3 region is CASTGQPERANVLTF. The CDR3 DNA reads as TGTGCCAGTACTGGACAGCCGGAGAGGGCCAACGTCCTGACTTTC.

A few counts support this clone. This chain links TRBV5-4 with TRBJ2-1; 12 bases map to TRBD2. This CDR3 has 14 residues. V gave up 6 bases and J gave up 7 bases; unmatched junction bases: 5. Germline values: CDR1 SGHNT, CDR2 YYREEE (reference sequence). The CDR3 sequence is CASTLAGGRNEQFF. The DNA of the CDR3 is TGTGCCAGCACCCTAGCGGGAGGGCGAAATGAGCAGTTCTTC. Together with reference TRBV5-4 and TRBJ2-1, the CDR3 gives the full variable domain: ETGVTQSPTHLIKTRGQQVTLRCSSQSGHNTVSWYQQALGQGPQFIFQYYREEENGRGNFPPRFSGLQFPNYSSELNVNALELDDSALYLCASTLAGGRNEQFFGPGTRLTVL.

The chain has TRBV5-1 and TRBJ2-7, with D perhaps TRBD2 (5 bases). V lost 3 bases, J lost 3 bases, and 13 bases lay in between. CDR1 is SGHRS and CDR2 is YFSETQ in the germline V gene. CDR3 length: 14 amino acids. The CDR3 DNA reads TGCGCCAGCAGCTCGGGGTCTTACCTCTACGAGCAGTACTTC. It specifies CASSSGSYLYEQYF.

V and J are TRBV7-9 and TRBJ1-1; possibly TRBD1 for D (5 bases). The germline V and J ends were trimmed by 1 base and 0 bases, with 6 bases remaining between them. CDR1 and CDR2 from the germline V gene are SEHNR and FQNEAQ (reference sequence). The CDR3 has 14 residues. The CDR3 region is CASSLGTMNTEAFF. The CDR3 DNA reads TGTGCCAGCAGCTTAGGGACAATGAACACTGAAGCTTTCTTT.

Note on this clone: The same CDR3 also results from other DNA sequences found in this sample. The chain has TRBV14 and TRBJ2-2; TRBD1 agrees at 7 bases. The V gene's germline CDR1 is SGHDN and CDR2 FVKESK. After removal of 4 bases from V and 4 bases from J, the junction contained 3 bases not matched to a gene. CDR3 size: 14 residues. The CDR3 nucleotides read TGTGCCAGCAGCCCCAGGACAGGCACCGGGGAGCTGTTTTTT. Translated: CASSPRTGTGELFF.